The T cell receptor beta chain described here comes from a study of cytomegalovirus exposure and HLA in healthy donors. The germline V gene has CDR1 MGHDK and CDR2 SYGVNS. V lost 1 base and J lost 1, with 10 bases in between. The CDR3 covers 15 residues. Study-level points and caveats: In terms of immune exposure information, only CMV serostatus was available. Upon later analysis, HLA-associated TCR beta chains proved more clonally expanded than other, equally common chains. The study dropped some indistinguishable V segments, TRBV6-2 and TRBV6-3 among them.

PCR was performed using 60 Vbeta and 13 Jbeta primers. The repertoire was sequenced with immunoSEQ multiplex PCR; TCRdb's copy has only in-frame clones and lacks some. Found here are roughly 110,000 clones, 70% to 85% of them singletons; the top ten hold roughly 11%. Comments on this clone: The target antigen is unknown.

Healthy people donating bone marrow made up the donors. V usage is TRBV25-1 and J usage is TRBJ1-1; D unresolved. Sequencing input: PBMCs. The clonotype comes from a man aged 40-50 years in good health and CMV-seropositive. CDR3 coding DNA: TGTGCCAGCAGTGAATTTGGGCAGAAGAACACTGAAGCTTTCTTT. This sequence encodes CASSEFGQKNTEAFF.